Shown below are 8 T cell receptor beta chains from a single sample sequenced in a study of shared clonotypes between healthy human individuals. Assay: immunoSEQ multiplex PCR; the TCRdb copy retains only in-frame clones and omits some. The sample records over a million clones, roughly 96% being singletons. The sequencing input was naive CD4+ T cells sorted from blood. The subset here: CD45RA+ positively selected. These receptors were collected from a young man in good health.

V and J are TRBV19 and TRBJ2-5; 8 positions match TRBD2. Germline lookup yields CDR1 LNHDA and CDR2 SQIVND (reference sequence). The CDR3 has 15 amino acids. With V trimmed by 0 bases and J by 5 bases, 5 bases remained unmatched. Written as DNA, the CDR3 is TGTGCCAGTAGTATAGACGGGAGGGCCCTGGAGACCCAGTACTTC. Translating it yields CASSIDGRALETQYF.

The chain carries TRBV19 and TRBJ2-6; no clear D gene. Germline V gives CDR1 LNHDA, CDR2 SQIVND (reference sequence). The CDR3 is 14 amino acids. Deletions cut 2 bases from V and 0 bases from J, with 2 bases between. The CDR3 sequence is CASSISSGANVLTF. As DNA, the CDR3 is TGTGCCAGTAGTATAAGCTCTGGGGCCAACGTCCTGACTTTC.

The chain recombines TRBV7-2 with TRBJ2-7; 11 bases are shared with TRBD1. The trim removed 1 base at V and 3 bases at J, leaving 2 bases unmatched. Germline lookup yields CDR1 SGHTA and CDR2 FQGNSA. There are 15 residues in the CDR3. Written as DNA, the CDR3 is TGTGCCAGCAGCTTAGGTGGGACAGGGGGCTACGAGCAGTACTTC. Amino acid sequence: CASSLGGTGGYEQYF. Looking up the rest from reference TRBV7-2 and TRBJ2-7 gives the full variable domain: GAGVSQSPSNKVTEKGKDVELRCDPISGHTALYWYRQSLGQGLEFLIYFQGNSAPDKSGLPSDRFSAERTGGSVSTLTIQRTQQEDSAVYLCASSLGGTGGYEQYFGPGTRLTVT.

This chain joins TRBV10-3 and TRBJ1-2; D is possibly TRBD1 (5 bases). The germline gives CDR1 ENHRY, CDR2 SYGVKD. Trimming stripped 3 bases from V and 5 bases from J, with 13 bases between. The CDR3 loop spans 14 amino acids. This CDR3 is CAISDRGTRYGYTF. Written as DNA, the CDR3 is TGTGCCATCAGTGACCGCGGGACTCGGTATGGCTACACCTTC.

The rearrangement links TRBV5-1 to TRBJ2-7; TRBD1 aligns across 7 bases. V trimming: 1 base; J trimming: 1 base; junction bases outside the gene matches: 5. Germline CDR1 is SGHRS and CDR2 is YFSETQ. The CDR3 spans 15 residues. In DNA, the CDR3 is TGCGCCAGCAGCTTGTTAGGGACAGTATCCTACGAGCAGTACTTC. It yields the protein CASSLLGTVSYEQYF.

V gene TRBV4-1 combines with J gene TRBJ1-1; 7 nucleotides match TRBD1. Germline-derived CDR1 and CDR2 are MGHRA and YSYEKL. With V trimmed by 2 bases and J by 2 bases, 11 bases remained unmatched. The CDR3 runs 17 residues. CDR3 residues: CASSQIQGNWANTEAFF. CDR3 DNA: TGCGCCAGCAGCCAAATACAGGGGAATTGGGCCAACACTGAAGCTTTCTTT.

The chain is built from TRBV28 and TRBJ2-2, with 11 bases that match TRBD2. J lost 4 bases, V lost 6 bases, and 4 bases had no gene match. CDR1 is MDHEN and CDR2 is SYDVKM in the germline V gene. The CDR3 contains 15 residues. CDR3 region: CASRTSGMITGELFF. In DNA, the CDR3 is TGTGCCAGCAGGACTAGCGGGATGATCACCGGGGAGCTGTTTTTT.

V is TRBV11-3 and J is TRBJ2-2; a weak D match, TRBD2 (6 bases). Germline V lookup: CDR1 SGHNT, CDR2 YENEEA. CDR3 size: 13 residues. Trimming took 2 bases from V and 6 from J, leaving 7 bases between them. The CDR3 region is CASSLSGAGELFF. The CDR3 DNA reads as TGTGCCAGCAGCTTATCGGGGGCCGGGGAGCTGTTTTTT.